This T cell receptor beta chain comes out of a study of blood T cell repertoires in COVID-19. The table lists this clone with a count of one. Produced via immunoSEQ multiplex PCR; TCRdb's table is partial and in-frame only. The sample carries about 320,000 clones, roughly 85% recorded once. Germline lookup yields CDR1 SGHNT and CDR2 YENEEA. The CDR3 has 14 amino acids. The germline V and J ends were trimmed by 5 bases and 3 bases, with 14 bases remaining between them. Material for sequencing was peripheral blood. The genes are TRBV11-3 and TRBJ2-7; possibly TRBD1 for D (6 bases). The sequence derives from a human donor in a cohort sampled during active COVID-19. The CDR3 region is CASSPKDSYYEQYF. The DNA of the CDR3 is TGTGCCAGCAGCCCAAAGGACAGTTACTACGAGCAGTACTTC.